Listed here is a single T cell receptor (beta chain). Its antigen has not been determined. TCRdb lists the instrument as Illumina HiSeq 2000. TCR beta cDNA libraries were made by 5'RACE template switching that added a universal primer site and unique molecular identifiers. cDNA synthesis was primed from the TCR beta constant segment, followed by two successive PCR amplification steps. In the original analysis: MIGEC handled demultiplexing of the reads and grouping by UMI, while MiTCR was used to assemble and quantify clonotypes. To remove erroneous sequences, TCR cDNA sequences were retained only when supported by two or more reads. The tcR package was used for downstream repertoire analysis, and clonotypes were matched across fractions by CDR3 nucleotide sequence plus V segment. VDJmatch was used to annotate antigen specificity against VDJdb, with one amino acid substitution allowed in CDR3. TCRdb reprocessed the sequencing reads and holds a single record per CDR3 protein sequence, with no DNA. It is TCRdb's table, rather than the study itself, that gives the V and J calls and clone size. In this sample's table one finds more than 400,000 distinct CDR3 sequences. The top ten clones comprise less than 7.5% of the sample.

Inclusive of the bounding cysteine and phenylalanine, the CDR3 is 16 residues long. No DNA has been recorded. This record comes from a study of T cells expressing NK-cell markers (dated by TCRdb to between 2020 and 2021). Regarding the research as a whole: Three sorted T-cell subsets (CD3+CD56+NKG2C+, CD3+CD56+NKG2C- and CD3+CD56-NKG2C+) from about 8 donors had their TCR beta-chain repertoires profiled. Among the eight sequenced donors, only one was HCMV-seronegative, while the other seven were HCMV-seropositive. Randomly selected healthy volunteers, three men and five women, were used as the eight sequenced donors. Sequencing of the libraries produced 2 x 150 bp reads on Illumina HiSeq 2000/2500, MiSeq or NextSeq.

A commercial ELISA kit detecting HCMV-specific IgG in serum was used to determine HCMV serostatus. Ficoll density gradient centrifugation was used to isolate peripheral blood mononuclear cells from blood. The investigation overall reported the following: Those dominant clonotypes were again the most abundant among CD3+CD56-NKG2C+ cells in a handful of donors, at roughly 28.3-65%. In over five donors, the dominant CD3+CD56+NKG2C+ clonotypes were among the top 10 CD8+ clonotypes and accounted for roughly 1.0-8% of CD8+ T cells. Whether the expanded NKG2C-expressing T cell clones were specific for HCMV antigens remained unclear.

The chain employs TRBV12-3 or TRBV12-4 and TRBJ2-3; no DNA is available, so the TRBD1 call from TCRdb remains unchecked. The source is a woman between 18 and 69 years old in good health. Sequenced sample: blood T cells: a sorted CD56 or NKG2C T cell subset, CD4+ or CD8+ T cells, or bulk PBMC T cells (not recorded which). This receptor carries the CDR3 CASSFFRGGATDTQYF.